This entry is about one TCR beta chain. After removal of 4 bases from V and 1 base from J, the junction contained 9 bases not matched to a gene. The CDR3 totals 16 residues. Germline CDR1 ENHRY, CDR2 SYGVKD. Sample treatment: preoperative locoregional IRX-2 cytokine immunotherapy. Preoperative locoregional IRX-2 cytokine immunotherapy was tested in the phase Ib source study. Profiled with immunoSEQ multiplex PCR; TCRdb holds only in-frame clones, not every one. The sample yields about 32,000 clones, 80% to 85% seen once. This specimen comes from a study of preoperative IRX-2 immunotherapy in early breast cancer.

This material consisted of lymph node tissue, taken from a patient treated with IRX-2 immunotherapy. The chain recombines TRBV10-3 with TRBJ1-1; 7 bases agree with TRBD1. This clonotype originated in a human donor with breast cancer. CDR3 amino acids: CAISGRQGSGNTEAFF. The CDR3 coding sequence is TGTGCCATCAGTGGGAGACAGGGTAGTGGGAACACTGAAGCTTTCTTT.